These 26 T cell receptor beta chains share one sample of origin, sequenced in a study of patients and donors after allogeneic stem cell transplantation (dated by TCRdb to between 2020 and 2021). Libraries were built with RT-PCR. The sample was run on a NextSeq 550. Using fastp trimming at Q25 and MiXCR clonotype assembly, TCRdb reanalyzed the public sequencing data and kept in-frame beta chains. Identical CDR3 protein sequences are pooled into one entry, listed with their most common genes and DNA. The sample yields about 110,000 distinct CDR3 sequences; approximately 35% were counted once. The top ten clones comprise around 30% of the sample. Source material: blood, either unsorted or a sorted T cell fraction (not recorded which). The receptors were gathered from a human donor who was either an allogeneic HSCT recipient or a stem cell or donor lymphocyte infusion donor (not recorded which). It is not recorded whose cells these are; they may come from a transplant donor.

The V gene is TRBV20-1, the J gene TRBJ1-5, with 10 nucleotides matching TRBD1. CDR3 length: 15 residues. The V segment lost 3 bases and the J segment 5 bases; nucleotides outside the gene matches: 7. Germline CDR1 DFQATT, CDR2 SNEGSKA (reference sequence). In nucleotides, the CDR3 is TGCAGTGCTAGGATAGGGACAGGGGTTGATCAGCCCCAGCATTTT. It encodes CSARIGTGVDQPQHF.

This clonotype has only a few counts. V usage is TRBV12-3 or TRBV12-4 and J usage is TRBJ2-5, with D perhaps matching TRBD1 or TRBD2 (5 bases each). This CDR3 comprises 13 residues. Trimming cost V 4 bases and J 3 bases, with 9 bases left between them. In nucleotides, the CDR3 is TGTGCCAGCAGTTGGGGGTGGAAAGAGACCCAGTACTTC. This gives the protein CASSWGWKETQYF.

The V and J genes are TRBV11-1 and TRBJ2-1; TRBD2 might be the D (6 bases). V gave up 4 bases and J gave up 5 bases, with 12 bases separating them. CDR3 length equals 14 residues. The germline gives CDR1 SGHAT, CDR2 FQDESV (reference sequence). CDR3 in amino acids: CASSSWTGDNEQFF. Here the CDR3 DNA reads TGTGCCAGCAGCTCCTGGACGGGAGACAATGAGCAGTTCTTC.

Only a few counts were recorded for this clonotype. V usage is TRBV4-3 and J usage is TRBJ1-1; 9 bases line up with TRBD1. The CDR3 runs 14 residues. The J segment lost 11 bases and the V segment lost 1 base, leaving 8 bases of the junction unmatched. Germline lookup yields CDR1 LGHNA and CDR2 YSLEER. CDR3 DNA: TGCGCCAGCAGCCAAGGAAGGGACAGGGTGAGTGCTTTCTTT. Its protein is CASSQGRDRVSAFF.

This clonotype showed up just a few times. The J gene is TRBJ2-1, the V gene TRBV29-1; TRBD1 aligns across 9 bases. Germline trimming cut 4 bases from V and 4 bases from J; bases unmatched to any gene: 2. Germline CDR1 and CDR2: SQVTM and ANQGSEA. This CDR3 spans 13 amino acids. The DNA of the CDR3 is TGCAGCGTTGCGGACAGGGGATACAATGAGCAGTTCTTC. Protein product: CSVADRGYNEQFF.

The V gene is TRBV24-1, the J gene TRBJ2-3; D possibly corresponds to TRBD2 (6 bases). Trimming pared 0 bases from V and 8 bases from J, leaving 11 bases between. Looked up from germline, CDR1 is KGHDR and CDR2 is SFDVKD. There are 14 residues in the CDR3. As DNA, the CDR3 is TGTGCCACCAGTGATTTGCAGGGACTCGGTACGCAGTATTTT. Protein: CATSDLQGLGTQYF.

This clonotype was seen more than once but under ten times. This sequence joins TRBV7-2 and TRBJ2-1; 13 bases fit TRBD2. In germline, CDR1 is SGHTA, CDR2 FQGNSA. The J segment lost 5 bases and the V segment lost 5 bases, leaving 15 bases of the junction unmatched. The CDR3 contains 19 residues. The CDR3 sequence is CASSALGLAGPPRNNEQFF. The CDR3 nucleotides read TGTGCCAGCAGCGCGCTGGGACTAGCGGGACCACCTCGGAACAATGAGCAGTTCTTC. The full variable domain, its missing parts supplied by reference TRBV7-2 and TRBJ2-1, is GAGVSQSPSNKVTEKGKDVELRCDPISGHTALYWYRQSLGQGLEFLIYFQGNSAPDKSGLPSDRFSAERTGGSVSTLTIQRTQQEDSAVYLCASSALGLAGPPRNNEQFFGPGTRLTVL.

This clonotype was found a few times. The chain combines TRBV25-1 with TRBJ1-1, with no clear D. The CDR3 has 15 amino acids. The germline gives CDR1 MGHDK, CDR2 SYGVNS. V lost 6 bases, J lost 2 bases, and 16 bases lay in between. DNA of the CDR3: TGTGCCAGCAGGGCGGGTTTGAGTCAAAACACTGAAGCTTTCTTT. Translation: CASRAGLSQNTEAFF.

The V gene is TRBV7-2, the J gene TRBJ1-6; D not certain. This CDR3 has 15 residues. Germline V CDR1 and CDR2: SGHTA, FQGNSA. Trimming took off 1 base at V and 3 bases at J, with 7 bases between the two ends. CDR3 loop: CASSLGGIYNSPLHF. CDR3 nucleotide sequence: TGTGCCAGCAGCTTAGGCGGAATCTATAATTCACCCCTCCACTTT.

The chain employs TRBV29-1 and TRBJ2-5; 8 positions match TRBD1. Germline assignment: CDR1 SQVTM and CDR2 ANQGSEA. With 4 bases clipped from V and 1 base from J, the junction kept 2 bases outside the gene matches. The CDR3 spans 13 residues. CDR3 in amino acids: CSVAGQVQETQYF. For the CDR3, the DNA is TGCAGCGTTGCGGGACAGGTCCAAGAGACCCAGTACTTC.

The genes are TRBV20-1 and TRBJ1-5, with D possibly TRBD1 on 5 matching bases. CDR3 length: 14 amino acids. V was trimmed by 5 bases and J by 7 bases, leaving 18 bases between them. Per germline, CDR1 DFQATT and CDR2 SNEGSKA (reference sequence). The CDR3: CSASTVHKGQPQHF. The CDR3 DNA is TGCAGTGCTTCGACAGTACACAAGGGACAGCCCCAGCATTTT.

The CDR3 coding sequence is TGTGCCAGCAGTTTAATCAGGAGGGGAGGTGAGCAGTTCTTC. As protein: CASSLIRRGGEQFF. The rearrangement uses TRBV28 and TRBJ2-1, with a tentative D call TRBD2 (6 bases). V gave up 2 bases and J gave up 9 bases, with 14 bases separating them. The CDR3 is made up of 14 amino acids. Germline assignment: CDR1 MDHEN and CDR2 SYDVKM.

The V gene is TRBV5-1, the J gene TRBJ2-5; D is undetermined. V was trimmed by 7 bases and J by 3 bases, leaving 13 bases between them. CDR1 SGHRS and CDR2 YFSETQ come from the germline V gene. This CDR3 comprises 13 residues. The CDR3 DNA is TGCGCCAGCTCCATCGGGCTCAAAGAGACCCAGTACTTC. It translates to CASSIGLKETQYF. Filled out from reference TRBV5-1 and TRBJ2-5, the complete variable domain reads KAGVTQTPRYLIKTRGQQVTLSCSPISGHRSVSWYQQTPGQGLQFLFEYFSETQRNKGNFPGRFSGRQFSNSRSEMNVSTLELGDSALYLCASSIGLKETQYFGPGTRLLVL.

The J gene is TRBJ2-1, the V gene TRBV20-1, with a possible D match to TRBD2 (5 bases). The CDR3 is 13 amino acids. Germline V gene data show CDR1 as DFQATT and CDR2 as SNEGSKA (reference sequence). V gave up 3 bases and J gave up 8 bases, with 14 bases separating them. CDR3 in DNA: TGCAGTGCTAGCGCGGGTGGGTTCGATGAGCAGTTCTTC. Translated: CSASAGGFDEQFF.

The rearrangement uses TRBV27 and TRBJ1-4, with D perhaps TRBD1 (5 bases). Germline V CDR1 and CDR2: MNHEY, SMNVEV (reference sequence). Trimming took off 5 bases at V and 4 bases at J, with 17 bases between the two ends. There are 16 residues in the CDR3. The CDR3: CASSPFGGTLNEKLFF. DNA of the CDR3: TGTGCCAGCAGTCCCTTCGGGGGGACCCTTAATGAAAAACTGTTTTTT.

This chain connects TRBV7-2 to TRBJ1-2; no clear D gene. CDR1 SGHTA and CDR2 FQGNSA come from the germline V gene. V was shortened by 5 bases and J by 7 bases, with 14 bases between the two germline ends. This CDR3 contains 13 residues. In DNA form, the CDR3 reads TGTGCCAGCAGCAATGGGTCCTTCGCTGGCTACACCTTC. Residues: CASSNGSFAGYTF.

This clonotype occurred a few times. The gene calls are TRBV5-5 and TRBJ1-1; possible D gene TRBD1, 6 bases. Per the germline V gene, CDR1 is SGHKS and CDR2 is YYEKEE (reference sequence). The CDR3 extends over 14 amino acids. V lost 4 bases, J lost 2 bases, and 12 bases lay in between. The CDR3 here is CASSAVQGNTEAFF. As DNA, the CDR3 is TGTGCCAGCAGCGCTGTACAGGGTAACACTGAAGCTTTCTTT.

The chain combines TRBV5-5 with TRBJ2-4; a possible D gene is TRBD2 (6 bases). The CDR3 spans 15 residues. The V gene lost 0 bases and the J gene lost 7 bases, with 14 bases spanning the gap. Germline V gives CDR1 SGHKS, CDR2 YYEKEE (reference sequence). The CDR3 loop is CASSLGGLGDNIQYF. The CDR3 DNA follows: TGTGCCAGCAGCTTGGGGGGACTCGGGGATAACATTCAGTACTTC.

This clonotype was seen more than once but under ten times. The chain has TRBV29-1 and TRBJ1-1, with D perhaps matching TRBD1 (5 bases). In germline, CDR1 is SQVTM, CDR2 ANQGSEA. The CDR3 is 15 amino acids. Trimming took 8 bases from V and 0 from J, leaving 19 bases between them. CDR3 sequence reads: CSLGGSGPMNTEAFF. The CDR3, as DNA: TGCAGCCTTGGGGGGTCGGGGCCCATGAACACTGAAGCTTTCTTT.

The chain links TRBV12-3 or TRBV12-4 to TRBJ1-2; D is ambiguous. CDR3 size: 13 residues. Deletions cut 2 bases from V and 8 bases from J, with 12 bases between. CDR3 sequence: CASSLSRAGGYTF. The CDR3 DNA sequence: TGTGCCAGCAGTTTATCCCGGGCGGGAGGCTACACCTTC.

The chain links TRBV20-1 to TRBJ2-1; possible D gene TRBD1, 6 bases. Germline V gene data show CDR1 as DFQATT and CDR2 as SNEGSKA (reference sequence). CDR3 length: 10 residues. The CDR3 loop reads CSPRGNEQFF. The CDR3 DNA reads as TGCAGCCCCAGGGGTAATGAGCAGTTCTTC.

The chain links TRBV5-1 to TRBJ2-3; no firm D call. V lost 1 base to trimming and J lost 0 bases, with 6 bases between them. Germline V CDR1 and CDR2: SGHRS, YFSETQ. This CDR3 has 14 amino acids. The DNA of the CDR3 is TGCGCCAGCAGCTTGTCGCTGAGCACAGATACGCAGTATTTT. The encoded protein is CASSLSLSTDTQYF.

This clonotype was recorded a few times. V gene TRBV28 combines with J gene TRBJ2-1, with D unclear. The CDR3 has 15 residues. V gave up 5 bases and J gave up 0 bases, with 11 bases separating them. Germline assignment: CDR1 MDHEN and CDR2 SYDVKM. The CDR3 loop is CASSRQRSSYNEQFF. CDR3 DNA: TGTGCCAGCAGTCGGCAAAGGAGCTCCTACAATGAGCAGTTCTTC.

CDR3 loop: CASSQDLPGLNQPQHF. The CDR3 DNA reads TGTGCCAGCAGCCAAGATCTACCCGGGTTAAATCAGCCCCAGCATTTT. The V call is TRBV3-1, the J call TRBJ1-5; D is uncertain. The germline gives CDR1 LGHDT, CDR2 YNNKEL (reference sequence). Trimming left V 0 bases short and J 4 bases short, with 13 bases between. This CDR3 contains 16 residues.

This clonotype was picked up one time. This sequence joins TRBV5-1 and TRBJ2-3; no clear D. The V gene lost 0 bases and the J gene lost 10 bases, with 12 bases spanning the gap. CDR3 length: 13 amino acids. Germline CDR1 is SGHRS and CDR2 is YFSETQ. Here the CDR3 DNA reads TGCGCCAGCAGCTTGGAAGTCGAAACGGCGCAGTATTTT. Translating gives CASSLEVETAQYF.

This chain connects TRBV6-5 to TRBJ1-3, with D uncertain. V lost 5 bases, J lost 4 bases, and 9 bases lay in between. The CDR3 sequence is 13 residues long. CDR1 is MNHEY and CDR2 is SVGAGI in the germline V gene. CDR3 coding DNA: TGTGCCAGCAGTAAGCCCGGGGGAAACACCATATATTTT. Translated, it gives CASSKPGGNTIYF.